The 14 T cell receptor beta chains given below trace back to one sample, sequenced in a study of T cells in localized non-small cell lung cancer (TCRdb year 2020). Library prep was done by the immunoSEQ multiplex PCR assay. As stored in TCRdb, this immuneACCESS dataset retains in-frame rearrangements with V and J assigned. A fraction of the clones does not appear; measured against another copy, unresolved V genes explain less than half of the discrepancy, and the remainder lacks a known reason. The sample yields over a thousand clones; just under 30% were counted once. The top ten clones comprise 9% to 14% of the sample. The specimen comprised normal lung tissue next to the tumor, sampled before any cancer treatment. The receptors originated from a man aged 40-75 years with stage I lung adenocarcinoma.

The gene calls are TRBV6-8 and TRBJ2-7; either TRBD1 or TRBD2 may supply D (5 bases each). The CDR3 totals 14 residues. Germline assignment: CDR1 MNHGY and CDR2 SAAAGT. Trimming stripped 6 bases from V and 0 bases from J, with 12 bases between. CDR3 sequence reads: CASSAGTYSYEQYF. Here the CDR3 DNA reads TGTGCCAGCAGCGCCGGGACGTACTCCTACGAGCAGTACTTC.

A few counts support this clone. This chain uses TRBV4-1 with TRBJ1-2; no reliable D call. This CDR3 is 13 amino acids long. V was cut by 0 bases and J by 12 bases, with 14 bases left in between. Per germline, CDR1 MGHRA and CDR2 YSYEKL. For the CDR3, the DNA is TGCGCCAGCAGCCAAGATCCGCATGTCCGAAACACCTTC. Protein product: CASSQDPHVRNTF.

The CDR3 sequence: CAYTGPGNEQFF. CDR3 coding DNA: TGTGCCTACACGGGACCGGGGAATGAGCAGTTCTTC. The chain is built from TRBV30 and TRBJ2-1; D possibly matches TRBD1 or TRBD2 (5 bases each). Trimming took off 7 bases at V and 7 bases at J, with 14 bases between the two ends. This CDR3 spans 12 amino acids. The germline CDR1 and CDR2 sequences are GTSNPN and SVGIG (reference sequence).

A few counts support this clone. This rearrangement joins TRBV30 to TRBJ2-7, with 8 nucleotides matching TRBD1. The CDR3 covers 12 residues. The V gene's germline CDR1 is GTSNPN and CDR2 SVGIG (reference sequence). The V gene end was trimmed by 6 bases and the J gene end by 5 bases; junction bases not matched to a gene: 6. The CDR3 region is CACTDRAHEQYF. CDR3 DNA: TGTGCCTGCACGGACAGGGCCCACGAGCAGTACTTC.

Judged by abundance, this clone is large. The rearrangement links TRBV11-3 to TRBJ2-7, with 7 bases lining up with TRBD1. This CDR3 has 16 residues. The junction had 10 bases not matched to a gene; V was cut back by 5 bases and J by 0 bases. The germline CDR1 and CDR2 sequences are SGHNT and YENEEA. The CDR3 region is CASSPWTGPSSYEQYF. CDR3 bases: TGTGCCAGCAGCCCGTGGACAGGCCCGAGCTCCTACGAGCAGTACTTC.

The table lists this clone with a few counts. The chain combines TRBV11-3 with TRBJ2-3, with 8 bases aligning to TRBD2. V lost 3 bases to trimming and J lost 5 bases; unmatched junction nucleotides: 7. This CDR3 has 15 amino acids. Germline V gene sequence: CDR1 SGHNT, CDR2 YENEEA. CDR3 residues: CASSFKREIGDTQYF. In nucleotides, the CDR3 is TGTGCCAGCAGCTTTAAGCGGGAGATAGGAGATACGCAGTATTTT.

In its sample, this clone was seen a few times. The chain recombines TRBV18 with TRBJ1-1, with D unclear. Germline CDR1 is KGHSH and CDR2 is LQKENI. This CDR3 is built from 13 residues. The germline V and J ends were trimmed by 2 bases and 1 base, with 5 bases remaining between them. This chain's CDR3 is CASSPGPNTEAFF. In DNA, the CDR3 is TGTGCCAGCTCACCAGGTCCGAACACTGAAGCTTTCTTT.

The rearrangement joins TRBV11-3 to TRBJ1-5, with D tentatively TRBD1 (5 bases). The CDR3 totals 16 residues. Trimming removed 2 bases from V and 7 bases from J, with 18 bases in between. Germline V gene lookup returns CDR1 SGHNT and CDR2 YENEEA. The CDR3 region has the DNA TGTGCCAGCAGCTTATTTCTCGCAGGGTCTCGCCAGCCCCAGCATTTT. It is translated as CASSLFLAGSRQPQHF.

This chain links TRBV18 with TRBJ1-1; 8 bases agree with TRBD1. CDR3 length equals 14 residues. V was clipped by 5 bases and J by 1 base; unmatched bases: 3. Germline V CDR1 and CDR2: KGHSH, LQKENI. CDR3 protein: CASSAGQGNTEAFF. The CDR3 nucleotides are TGTGCCAGCTCAGCAGGACAGGGGAACACTGAAGCTTTCTTT.

The chain recombines TRBV29-1 with TRBJ1-4; 10 nucleotides match TRBD1. The CDR3 runs to 13 residues. Germline trimming cut 7 bases from V and 7 bases from J; bases unmatched to any gene: 6. Germline V CDR1 and CDR2: SQVTM, ANQGSEA. The CDR3 nucleotides read TGCAGCGGCGCGACAGGGGGCAGTGAAAAACTGTTTTTT. Translating gives CSGATGGSEKLFF.

Within the sample, this clone is medium-sized. The chain combines TRBV11-3 with TRBJ2-1, with TRBD2 matching 9 bases. The trim removed 5 bases at V and 4 bases at J, leaving 12 bases unmatched. In germline, CDR1 is SGHNT, CDR2 YENEEA. The CDR3 is 17 amino acids. CDR3: CASSPRRSSGGYNEQFF. CDR3 nucleotides: TGTGCCAGCAGCCCCAGACGGAGTAGCGGGGGATACAATGAGCAGTTCTTC. The complete variable domain, with remaining parts taken from reference TRBV11-3 and TRBJ2-1, reads EAGVVQSPRYKIIEKKQPVAFWCNPISGHNTLYWYLQNLGQGPELLIRYENEEAVDDSQLPKDRFSAERLKGVDSTLKIQPAELGDSAVYLCASSPRRSSGGYNEQFFGPGTRLTVL.

This clone has just a few counts. V gene TRBV11-3 combines with J gene TRBJ1-5; D is unresolved. Germline V lookup: CDR1 SGHNT, CDR2 YENEEA. This CDR3 is 15 amino acids long. V was pared by 6 bases and J by 4 bases, with 16 bases between. The CDR3 loop reads CASRPTTDGNQPQHF. CDR3 bases: TGTGCCAGCAGGCCGACCACCGACGGTAATCAGCCCCAGCATTTT.

This clone was seen a few times. The chain employs TRBV6-8 and TRBJ2-2; D gene ambiguous. Germline assignment: CDR1 MNHGY and CDR2 SAAAGT. The V and J ends lost 10 bases and 1 base respectively, with 13 bases between them. The CDR3 covers 14 residues. As DNA, the CDR3 is TGTGCCATCATCCCGGACCAGAACACCGGGGAGCTGTTTTTT. Its protein product is CAIIPDQNTGELFF.

The genes are TRBV19 and TRBJ1-1; D is ambiguous. The CDR3 runs 12 residues. Trimming took off 7 bases at V and 7 bases at J, with 13 bases between the two ends. CDR1 and CDR2 (germline): LNHDA, SQIVND (reference sequence). The CDR3 reads CASNEPWGEAFF. The CDR3 bases are TGTGCCAGTAATGAGCCCTGGGGTGAAGCTTTCTTT.